This T cell receptor beta chain was recorded in a study of low-dose radiotherapy and immunotherapy resistance in tumors. Study-wide background: The 200 mg/m2 dose of intravenous cyclophosphamide was given every two weeks, one day before radiation and immunotherapy.

cDNA synthesis used a TRAV/TRBV-specific primer set for both chains. TCR amplification ran 20 PCR cycles using constant-region and V-primer adapter primers. Each CDR3 protein is one row after TCRdb ran MiXCR on the reads. This sample has about 97,000 distinct CDR3 sequences, with around 20% found just once. Documented time point: after trial treatment. Specified treatment: LDRT plus nivolumab, ipilimumab, low-dose cyclophosphamide and aspirin (RACIN trial). Looked up from germline, CDR1 is SQVTM and CDR2 is ANQGSEA. V lost 6 bases and J 5 bases, leaving 14 bases between the germline ends. The CDR3 has 13 amino acids.

Sequencing was performed on PBMCs, taken after low-dose radiotherapy plus immunotherapy. The chain links TRBV29-1 to TRBJ2-1, with D perhaps assigned TRBD1 or TRBD2 (5 bases each). This receptor was taken from a male donor with prostate cancer. The CDR3 nucleotides read TGCAGCGTCTCGGGGCCCGGGAACAATGAGCAGTTCTTC. This gives the protein CSVSGPGNNEQFF.